These 14 T cell receptor beta chains share one sample of origin, sequenced in a study of T cell responses to AZD1222 COVID-19 vaccine (dated by TCRdb to the early 2020s). Library creation used the immunoSEQ multiplex PCR assay. This immuneACCESS table, as held by TCRdb, lists in-frame sequences with V and J called but not all clones. Of the missing ones, under half trace to an unresolved V gene in checked studies; the others have no known cause. The sample table records 120,000 to 150,000 clones; 85% to 95% of these occur just once. The ten largest clones represent about 3% of the sample. The time point label, read with the paper, signifies: baseline before first vaccination. The treatment or condition label, as the study defines it: meningococcal conjugate vaccine given as trial control. The specimen comprised peripheral blood, sampled on day 0 of MenACWY control vaccination. These receptors all stem from an adult in good health.

V gene TRBV23-1 combines with J gene TRBJ1-5; tentative D call: TRBD1 (5 bases). TRBV23-1 is recorded as an ORF, its role being uncertain. V was trimmed by 0 bases and J by 6 bases, leaving 6 bases between them. This CDR3 has 13 residues. The DNA of the CDR3 is TGCGCCAGCAGTCAATCGGGACTTCAGCCCCAGCATTTT. This gives the protein CASSQSGLQPQHF.

This rearrangement joins TRBV19 to TRBJ1-2, with TRBD1 identical over 8 bases. The germline V gene has CDR1 LNHDA and CDR2 SQIVND (reference sequence). J lost 4 bases, V lost 5 bases, and 3 bases had no gene match. The CDR3 runs 13 residues. The CDR3 is CASSVDRVYGYTF. CDR3 DNA: TGTGCCAGTAGTGTGGACAGGGTCTATGGCTACACCTTC.

The chain carries TRBV10-2 and TRBJ1-1; TRBD1 might be the D (5 bases). V lost 4 bases to trimming and J lost 0 bases, with 9 bases between them. CDR1 and CDR2 from the germline V gene are WSHSY and SAAADI. CDR3 length: 14 amino acids. CDR3 protein: CASSATAMNTEAFF. Here the CDR3 DNA reads TGCGCCAGCAGTGCGACAGCTATGAACACTGAAGCTTTCTTT.

The chain combines TRBV3-1 (or the pseudogene TRBV3-2) with TRBJ1-3; 10 nucleotides line up with TRBD1. V lost 5 bases to trimming and J lost 4 bases; unmatched junction nucleotides: 5. The V gene's germline CDR1 is LGHDT and CDR2 YNNKEL (reference sequence). This CDR3 spans 15 amino acids. DNA for the CDR3: TGTGCCAGCAGCTACGACAGGGGGCTAGGAAACACCATATATTTT. This codes for CASSYDRGLGNTIYF.

This chain links TRBV3-1 (or the pseudogene TRBV3-2) with TRBJ1-6, with 7 nucleotides matching TRBD1. Trimming cost V 3 bases and J 6 bases; bases outside gene matches: 8. The CDR3 has 16 amino acids. Germline V gene sequence: CDR1 LGHDT, CDR2 YNNKEL (reference sequence). For the CDR3, the DNA is TGTGCCAGCAGCCACTCGGGGGGGACAGCTAATTCACCCCTCCACTTT. Translating gives CASSHSGGTANSPLHF.

The chain recombines TRBV30 with TRBJ2-1; D uncertain. The V end was cut by 0 bases, the J end by 0 bases, with 12 bases between. Germline CDR1 and CDR2: GTSNPN and SVGIG (reference sequence). The CDR3 has 16 amino acids. DNA for the CDR3: TGTGCCTGGAGTGTTAGAGGTCTGAGCTCCTACAATGAGCAGTTCTTC. Its translation is CAWSVRGLSSYNEQFF.

The chain is built from TRBV7-2 and TRBJ1-5; possible D gene TRBD1, 5 bases. CDR1 SGHTA and CDR2 FQGNSA come from the germline V gene. Trimming removed 2 bases from V and 2 bases from J, with 10 bases in between. The CDR3 length is 15 residues. CDR3 nucleotide sequence: TGTGCCAGCAGCTTATCTTGGGGGGGCAATCAGCCCCAGCATTTT. Amino acid sequence: CASSLSWGGNQPQHF.

The chain uses TRBV20-1 and TRBJ2-5; TRBD2 is a possible D gene (6 bases). The V end lost 5 bases, the J end lost 6 bases, and 10 bases lay between the germline ends. Germline assignment: CDR1 DFQATT and CDR2 SNEGSKA (reference sequence). The CDR3 covers 11 residues. The CDR3 here is CSAWDLKTQYF. The CDR3 coding sequence is TGCAGTGCTTGGGACTTAAAGACCCAGTACTTC.

The rearrangement joins TRBV3-1 (or the pseudogene TRBV3-2) to TRBJ2-7, with D hard to call. The CDR3 consists of 13 residues. Trimming left V 2 bases short and J 4 bases short, with 9 bases between. CDR1 is LGHDT and CDR2 is YNNKEL in the germline V gene (reference sequence). The CDR3 here is CASSQSNRYEQYF. The DNA for the CDR3 is TGTGCCAGCAGCCAAAGTAACAGATACGAGCAGTACTTC.

This clone has a single count. The chain carries TRBV10-3 and TRBJ1-2; 8 nucleotides agree with TRBD1. Trimming removed 3 bases from V and 7 bases from J; junction bases left unmatched: 7. CDR1 ENHRY and CDR2 SYGVKD come from the germline V gene. The CDR3 has 14 amino acids. The DNA for the CDR3 is TGTGCCATCAGTGATTGGACAGGGATTACTGGCTACACCTTC. Its protein is CAISDWTGITGYTF.

The chain recombines TRBV29-1 with TRBJ1-1; TRBD1 is a possible D gene (6 bases). The CDR3 is 13 residues long. V was shortened by 6 bases and J by 3 bases, with 14 bases between the two germline ends. Germline-derived CDR1 and CDR2 are SQVTM and ANQGSEA. This chain's CDR3 is CSVRRGMDTEAFF. The CDR3, as DNA: TGCAGCGTCCGCAGGGGAATGGACACTGAAGCTTTCTTT.

Only a few counts were recorded for this clone. The chain recombines TRBV27 with TRBJ1-5; possible D gene TRBD1, 6 bases. This CDR3 comprises 18 residues. The germline V gene has CDR1 MNHEY and CDR2 SMNVEV (reference sequence). The V end lost 8 bases, the J end lost 1 base, and 24 bases lay between the germline ends. This CDR3 reads CASVETYRGTSSNQPQHF. DNA for the CDR3: TGTGCCAGCGTCGAGACGTATCGCGGGACATCGAGCAATCAGCCCCAGCATTTT.

CDR3 protein: CAWSLQGLTYEQYF. In DNA, the CDR3 is TGTGCCTGGAGTCTACAGGGGTTAACCTACGAGCAGTACTTC. The genes are TRBV30 and TRBJ2-7; TRBD1 matches at 7 bases. The CDR3 length is 14 residues. V lost 2 bases to trimming and J lost 2 bases; unmatched junction nucleotides: 6. From germline, CDR1 is GTSNPN and CDR2 SVGIG (reference sequence).

The chain recombines TRBV6-5 with TRBJ1-3; D perhaps matches TRBD1 (5 bases). The CDR3 length is 16 residues. V lost 0 bases to trimming and J lost 8 bases, with 17 bases between them. The germline V gene has CDR1 MNHEY and CDR2 SVGAGI. The DNA of the CDR3 is TGTGCCAGCAGTTACTCGTACCCCCGGCAGGGTGACACCATATATTTT. Translating gives CASSYSYPRQGDTIYF.